The 3 T cell receptor beta chains given below trace back to one sample, sequenced in a study of breast tumors, draining lymph nodes, adjacent tissues. MiXCR, run by TCRdb on the multiplex PCR reads, gives a single entry per CDR3 protein. The table has roughly 130,000 distinct CDR3 sequences, about 20% seen once; the top ten hold roughly 3.5%. The lymph nodes were axillary draining lymph nodes from breast cancer patients. Sequences were obtained from axillary lymph node tissue. These TCRs come from a female donor with breast cancer. Some clones in this sample may be carry-over from other donors' samples.

This chain uses TRBV28 with TRBJ2-1; 12 positions agree with TRBD2. Germline-derived CDR1 and CDR2 are MDHEN and SYDVKM. The V and J ends lost 10 bases and 8 bases, in that order; junction bases with no gene match: 6. The CDR3 loop spans 13 amino acids. The CDR3 reads CATGLAGFYEQFF. As DNA, the CDR3 is TGTGCCACCGGACTAGCGGGGTTCTATGAGCAGTTCTTC.

The chain carries TRBV5-6 and TRBJ1-1; D is undetermined. Germline CDR1 and CDR2: SGHDT and YYEEEE. The CDR3 runs to 16 residues. V lost 5 bases to trimming and J lost 3 bases, with 20 bases between them. Here the CDR3 reads CASSSTLNRDHTEAFF. The CDR3 DNA is TGTGCCAGCAGTTCTACCTTAAACAGAGACCACACTGAAGCTTTCTTT. The variable domain in full, completed from reference TRBV5-6 and TRBJ1-1, reads DAGVTQSPTHLIKTRGQQVTLRCSPKSGHDTVSWYQQALGQGPQFIFQYYEEEERQRGNFPDRFSGHQFPNYSSELNVNALLLGDSALYLCASSSTLNRDHTEAFFGQGTRLTVV.

This clonotype was detected many times. The V call is TRBV3-1, the J call TRBJ2-3; no firm D call. V was cut by 0 bases and J by 4 bases, with 11 bases left in between. The CDR3 consists of 15 residues. From germline, CDR1 is LGHDT and CDR2 YNNKEL (reference sequence). CDR3 nucleotide sequence: TGTGCCAGCAGCCAAGATTTTAATTTAGCAGATACGCAGTATTTT. Protein product: CASSQDFNLADTQYF.